The clone carrying this T cell receptor beta chain was found many times. The antigen is not known. CDR1 MGHRA and CDR2 YSYEKL come from the germline V gene. Trimming removed 3 bases from V and 2 bases from J; junction bases left unmatched: 6. The CDR3 consists of 16 residues. The source of the sample is a study of T cells after yellow fever vaccination. Findings and caveats of the study: The secondary response peaked faster, at day 5 versus 15, but was weaker. Reappearance after the booster was seen for most primary-vaccination clones, at around 95% CD4 and 80% to 90% CD8.

TCR cDNA, made by 5'RACE template switching, carried an added universal primer site and UMIs. Each CDR3 protein is one row after TCRdb ran MiXCR on the 5' RACE reads. Here the sample spans more than 95,000 distinct CDR3 sequences, 6.5% to 9% being singletons. The chain employs TRBV4-1 and TRBJ2-1; TRBD2 aligns across 8 bases. Sequences were derived from CD4+ T cells sorted from PBMCs, sampled approximately 47 days after the first yellow fever vaccination. This clonotype was sampled from a man in his late teens or twenties who received the YFV17D yellow fever vaccine. CDR3 region: CASSQDLAGPYNEQFF. CDR3 sequence (DNA): TGCGCCAGCAGCCAGGATCTAGCGGGTCCCTACAATGAGCAGTTCTTC.